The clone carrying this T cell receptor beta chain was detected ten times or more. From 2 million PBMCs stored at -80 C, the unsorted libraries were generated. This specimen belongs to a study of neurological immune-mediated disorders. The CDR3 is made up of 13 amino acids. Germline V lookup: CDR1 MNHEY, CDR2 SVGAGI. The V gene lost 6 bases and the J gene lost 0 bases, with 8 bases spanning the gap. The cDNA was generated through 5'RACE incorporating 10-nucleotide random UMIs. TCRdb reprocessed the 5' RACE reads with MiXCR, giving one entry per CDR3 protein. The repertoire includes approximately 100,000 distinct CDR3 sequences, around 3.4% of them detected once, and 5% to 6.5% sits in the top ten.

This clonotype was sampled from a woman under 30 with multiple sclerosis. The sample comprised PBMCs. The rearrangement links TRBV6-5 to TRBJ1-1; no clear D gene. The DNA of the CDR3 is TGTGCCAGCAGATTAAACTTGAACACTGAAGCTTTCTTT. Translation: CASRLNLNTEAFF.